A selection of T cell receptor beta chains follows, all from one sample in a study of blood T cell repertoires in COVID-19. Repertoires were generated with immunoSEQ multiplex PCR, while TCRdb's copy carries only in-frame clones and drops some. Altogether some 190,000 clones are present, roughly 80% being singletons, with the ten largest covering 12%. Sequenced input: peripheral blood. The receptors shown here come from a woman aged 50 to 60 with acute or convalescent COVID-19. The conserved cysteine and the conserved F or W are not part of the CDR3 here. The order of the fields is V gene, CDR3 protein.

v_gene: TRBV5-4
CDR3aa: ASSPKAGGHWDEQF

v_gene: TRBV9
CDR3aa: ASSVQGDTGELF

v_gene: TRBV6-5
CDR3aa: ASRAGSHRALH

v_gene: TRBV7-8
CDR3aa: ASSPRTGTGYEQF

v_gene: TRBV9
CDR3aa: ASSVGTGGHSPLH

v_gene: TRBV7-2
CDR3aa: ASSSVTSGRGFYNEQF

v_gene: TRBV5-5
CDR3aa: ASSLEAPGGNEKLF

v_gene: TRBV30
CDR3aa: AWSVNGGGTDTQY

v_gene: TRBV10-3
CDR3aa: AISEGGSYNEQF

v_gene: TRBV27
CDR3aa: ASSPRLAGYNEQF

v_gene: TRBV4-3
CDR3aa: ASSQERGLVETQY

v_gene: TRBV6-5
CDR3aa: ASSYFLSSYNEQF

v_gene: TRBV3-1/TRBV3-2
CDR3aa: ASWGGSGYGYT

v_gene: TRBV5-4
CDR3aa: ASSLAGWVAGDNEQF

v_gene: TRBV10-1
CDR3aa: ASSEAGTSGDEQY

v_gene: TRBV24-1
CDR3aa: ATSDPRQGSYEQY

v_gene: TRBV15
CDR3aa: ATSTRPPGGSGANVLT

v_gene: TRBV29-1
CDR3aa: SVEGGTSRNNEQF

v_gene: TRBV27
CDR3aa: ASSLSGAFYEQY

v_gene: TRBV5-6
CDR3aa: ASSFGPGRGNTEAF

v_gene: TRBV19
CDR3aa: ASAPGQGSNTEAF

v_gene: TRBV6-5
CDR3aa: ASSYSGAQETQY

v_gene: TRBV3-1/TRBV3-2
CDR3aa: ASSQDQNAGGYT

v_gene: TRBV19
CDR3aa: ASSPRGSGNLEQY

v_gene: TRBV3-1/TRBV3-2
CDR3aa: ASSQDLAGVYEQY

v_gene: TRBV10-3
CDR3aa: AISESTRNSPLH

v_gene: TRBV27
CDR3aa: ASSLLGTGVYEQY

v_gene: TRBV19
CDR3aa: ATRGEKNIQY

v_gene: TRBV6-5
CDR3aa: ASSYSSSPPTVEQY